Each of the 20 T cell receptor beta chains below was sequenced from the same sample in a study of T cells in Graves' hyperthyroidism and ophthalmopathy. It was RNA transcripts that yielded the amplified TCR beta CDR3 regions. The primer set for the first-round RT-PCR of the TCR CDR3 was HTBI. Each CDR3 protein is one row after TCRdb ran MiXCR on the multiplex PCR reads. The sample consists of roughly 720,000 distinct CDR3 sequences, 17% of them appearing once. The specimen was blood. The receptors were sampled from a man aged 50 to 60 with Graves' hyperthyroidism.

This clonotype was counted only a few times. A much larger clone differs from this one at a single base, so this may be a read error. DNA of the CDR3: TGTGCCAGCGGTTTAACAGGGAGTACCTACAATGAGCAGTTCTTC. Its translation: CASGLTGSTYNEQFF. The chain employs TRBV28 and TRBJ2-1, with a tentative D call TRBD1 (6 bases). The germline V gene encodes CDR1 MDHEN and CDR2 SYDVKM. The CDR3 sequence is 15 residues long.

This clonotype was seen only a few times. The gene calls are TRBV20-1 and TRBJ2-3, with D tentatively TRBD2 (6 bases). This CDR3 has 16 residues. V was cut by 6 bases and J by 0 bases, with 19 bases left in between. CDR1 and CDR2 (germline): DFQATT, SNEGSKA (reference sequence). The CDR3 reads CSATPSSAPSTDTQYF. In DNA, the CDR3 is TGCAGTGCAACTCCGTCTAGCGCTCCTAGCACAGATACGCAGTATTTT.

In this sample, this clonotype turned up a few times. DNA of the CDR3: TGTGCCAGCAGTCAGAGGGGGGACCGGCCCTCACCCCTCCACTTT. Encoded protein: CASSQRGDRPSPLHF. The chain combines TRBV6-1 with TRBJ1-6, with D possibly being TRBD1 (6 bases). Germline V lookup: CDR1 MNHNS, CDR2 SASEGT. The CDR3 has 15 residues. V lost 5 bases, J lost 10 bases, and 18 bases lay in between.

As DNA, the CDR3 is TGTGCCAGCAGTTCACCATCTGCGAATACTGAAGCTTTCTTT. Translated: CASSSPSANTEAFF. The V gene is TRBV28, the J gene TRBJ1-1; D is unresolved. This CDR3 has 14 amino acids. Germline-derived CDR1 and CDR2 are MDHEN and SYDVKM. V shed 4 bases and J shed 5 bases, with 14 bases lying between them.

CDR3 protein: CASSDILYGYTF. The CDR3 coding sequence is TGCGCCAGCAGCGACATACTTTATGGCTACACCTTC. The chain has TRBV5-1 and TRBJ1-2; D gene uncertain. Germline-derived CDR1 and CDR2 are SGHRS and YFSETQ. This CDR3 has 12 residues. Trimming removed 4 bases from V and 5 bases from J, with 9 bases in between.

Details on this clonotype: The CDR3 ends on some other residue instead of the conserved phenylalanine or tryptophan, so this is likely a read error. The chain combines TRBV27 with TRBJ2-5; D call uncertain. Trimming cost V 6 bases and J 1 base, with 12 bases left between them. The length of the CDR3 is 14 residues. Per the germline V gene, CDR1 is MNHEY and CDR2 is SMNVEV (reference sequence). This chain's CDR3 is CASRSLGSQETQYS. Written as DNA, the CDR3 is TGTGCCAGCAGGAGCTTGGGGTCCCAAGAGACCCAGTACTCA.

The CDR3 spells CASSGRYRGFTDTQYF. CDR3 DNA sequence: TGTGCCAGCAGCGGGAGGTACAGGGGCTTCACAGATACGCAGTATTTT. The genes are TRBV5-8 and TRBJ2-3; TRBD1 is a possible D gene (7 bases). The CDR3 runs to 16 residues. In germline, CDR1 is SGHTS, CDR2 YDEGEE. Trimming took 4 bases from V and 2 from J, leaving 17 bases between them.

Of note for this clonotype: This may arise from a read error, as a much more abundant clone is one base away. This rearrangement joins TRBV2 to TRBJ1-5; 11 bases fit TRBD1. The CDR3 is 14 residues long. In germline, CDR1 is SNHLY, CDR2 FYNNEI. The CDR3 sequence: CASRGDRGFQRQHF. The CDR3, as DNA: TGTGCCAGCAGAGGGGACAGGGGGTTTCAGCGCCAGCATTTT.

There are a few counts of this clonotype. This rearrangement joins TRBV5-5 to TRBJ2-5, with 10 bases lining up with TRBD2. J lost 5 bases, V lost 1 base, and 5 bases had no gene match. The CDR3 is 15 residues long. Germline V gene lookup returns CDR1 SGHKS and CDR2 YYEKEE (reference sequence). The CDR3 bases are TGTGCCAGCAGCTTGACCGTTAGCGGGGGGGAGACCCAGTACTTC. Amino acids: CASSLTVSGGETQYF.

In its sample, this clonotype was seen many times. The V and J genes are TRBV2 and TRBJ2-7; TRBD2 might be the D (5 bases). CDR1 and CDR2 from the germline V gene are SNHLY and FYNNEI. Between the trimmed V and J ends, which lost 0 bases and 4 bases, there was a span of 16 bases. There are 16 residues in the CDR3. The DNA for the CDR3 is TGTGCCAGCAGTGAAGCGCTGGCCGGGGAAAGGTACGAGCAGTACTTC. This gives the protein CASSEALAGERYEQYF.

This clonotype was recorded at least ten times. The V gene is TRBV28, the J gene TRBJ2-3, with TRBD2 matching 9 bases. Germline CDR1 reads MDHEN; CDR2 reads SYDVKM. CDR3 length: 17 amino acids. The trim removed 5 bases at V and 4 bases at J, leaving 13 bases unmatched. CDR3 sequence: CASSPPAGGQGADTQYF. The CDR3 nucleotides are TGTGCCAGCAGTCCCCCTGCGGGGGGGCAGGGCGCAGATACGCAGTATTTT.

This clonotype was detected many times. V and J are TRBV11-2 and TRBJ1-2; tentatively, D is TRBD1 (5 bases). Germline V gene data show CDR1 as SGHAT and CDR2 as FQNNGV. Trimming pared 0 bases from V and 8 bases from J, leaving 7 bases between. The CDR3 contains 12 residues. The DNA for the CDR3 is TGTGCCAGCAGCTTAGAAGGGACCGGCTACACCTTC. Protein: CASSLEGTGYTF.

Concerning this clonotype: This sequence may be a read error, since a much larger clone differs from it by one base. Since no conserved phenylalanine or tryptophan closes the CDR3, a read error is the likely cause. The chain combines TRBV2 with TRBJ1-1, with D unresolved. Trimming stripped 4 bases from V and 0 bases from J, with 12 bases between. Germline CDR1 and CDR2: SNHLY and FYNNEI. The CDR3 extends over 15 amino acids. The CDR3 DNA sequence: TGTGCCAGCAGTGTAAACAGAGGCCTGAACACTGAAGCTTTCTAT. Translation gives CASSVNRGLNTEAFY.

This clonotype showed up many times. The chain links TRBV19 to TRBJ1-5; 8 nucleotides match TRBD1. CDR3 length: 15 amino acids. Trimming at V came to 4 bases and at J to 5 bases, leaving 7 bases not matched to a gene. Germline V lookup: CDR1 LNHDA, CDR2 SQIVND (reference sequence). The DNA for the CDR3 is TGTGCCAGTAGTACCAGGGGGCGCATAGATCAGCCCCAGCATTTT. This sequence encodes CASSTRGRIDQPQHF.

This clonotype was seen ten or more times. The V call is TRBV11-2, the J call TRBJ1-6; 7 nucleotides line up with TRBD1. The CDR3 runs to 16 residues. Germline assignment: CDR1 SGHAT and CDR2 FQNNGV. V gave up 7 bases and J gave up 7 bases; unmatched junction bases: 13. The CDR3 DNA follows: TGTGCCAGCACGTTCAGGGGGATGAATGTGAATTCACCCCTCCACTTT. It encodes CASTFRGMNVNSPLHF.

This rearrangement joins TRBV4-1 to TRBJ1-2; TRBD1 might be the D (5 bases). V lost 5 bases and J lost 8, with 12 bases in between. Germline CDR1 reads MGHRA; CDR2 reads YSYEKL. The length of the CDR3 is 12 residues. The CDR3 here is CASSRAGWGYTF. CDR3 nucleotides: TGCGCCAGCAGCAGGGCAGGGTGGGGCTACACCTTC.

This clonotype showed up just a few times. This chain connects TRBV20-1 to TRBJ2-1, with TRBD2 matching over 7 bases. CDR3 size: 15 residues. Germline loops: CDR1 DFQATT, CDR2 SNEGSKA (reference sequence). The V segment lost 1 base and the J segment 8 bases; nucleotides outside the gene matches: 11. Here the CDR3 reads CSARAASGNSYEQFF. The CDR3, as DNA: TGCAGTGCTAGAGCGGCCAGCGGGAACTCCTATGAGCAGTTCTTC.

This clonotype has ten or more counts. CDR3 DNA: TGTGCCAGCAGCTTATCAGGGGCTGACGGCTACACCTTC. It is translated as CASSLSGADGYTF. The chain couples TRBV11-2 to TRBJ1-2; D possibly corresponds to TRBD1 (6 bases). V was shortened by 2 bases and J by 8 bases, with 12 bases between the two germline ends. The V gene's germline CDR1 is SGHAT and CDR2 FQNNGV. There are 13 residues in the CDR3. Full variable domain (outside the CDR3, taken from reference TRBV11-2 and TRBJ1-2): EAGVAQSPRYKIIEKRQSVAFWCNPISGHATLYWYQQILGQGPKLLIQFQNNGVVDDSQLPKDRFSAERLKGVDSTLKIQPAKLEDSAVYLCASSLSGADGYTFGSGTRLTVV.

The chain couples TRBV14 to TRBJ2-3; 10 bases line up with TRBD2. Germline CDR1 and CDR2: SGHDN and FVKESK. Trimming at V came to 0 bases and at J to 5 bases, leaving 8 bases not matched to a gene. This CDR3 has 17 amino acids. CDR3 bases: TGTGCCAGCAGCCAAGAGTGGCCTAGCGGGAGTGTAGATACGCAGTATTTT. Protein product: CASSQEWPSGSVDTQYF.

The chain recombines TRBV3-1 with TRBJ1-6; maybe TRBD1 (5 bases). This CDR3 region has 14 residues. The V gene's germline CDR1 is LGHDT and CDR2 YNNKEL (reference sequence). Trimming removed 2 bases at V and 4 bases at J, with 6 bases between. The CDR3 DNA reads TGTGCCAGCAGCCAAAAGGGGTATAATTCACCCCTCCACTTT. It encodes CASSQKGYNSPLHF.